This T cell receptor (beta chain) was sequenced for a study of T cell repertoires in cytomegalovirus infection. Whole-study context: Both a matching HLA type and CMV infection were indicated by public TCR beta signatures.

Germline CDR1 is MNHNS and CDR2 is SASEGT. Losses at the gene ends were 7 bases for V and 4 bases for J; bases not matched to a gene: 20. The CDR3 consists of 19 residues. TCRdb independently ran MiXCR on the reads; one entry per CDR3 protein. The data hold approximately 220,000 distinct CDR3 sequences, with approximately 40% observed a single time. Study results and caveats: The ex vivo response was dominated by HLA-C-restricted CMV-specific TCR beta clonotypes.

Comment on this clonotype: Its matching antigen is unknown.

The sample in question was CD8+ T cells from cultured PBMCs, obtained from culture after CMV antigen stimulation. The source of this sequence is a human donor in good health (CMV status not recorded). Some clones in this sample may be carry-over from other donors' samples. The chain has TRBV6-1 and TRBJ1-5, with 9 bases lining up with TRBD1. This CDR3 is CASTQRWGTGLSGNQPQHF. The CDR3, as DNA: TGTGCCAGCACCCAAAGGTGGGGGACAGGGCTGTCGGGGAATCAGCCCCAGCATTTT.